This T cell receptor (beta chain) originates from a study of post-analysis software for immune sequencing data (dated by TCRdb to 2014 to 2015). As for the study more broadly: Relapsing-remitting, secondary progressive and progressive-relapsing multiple sclerosis were recorded as disease courses, and subtype annotation was lacking for some patients. Patient repertoires were compared against 11 previously published healthy control repertoires from donors aged roughly 6 to 28 years. A subset of samples was prepared in parallel using single-end sample barcoding, then pooled and co-amplified after Illumina adapter ligation. Overall study outcomes, separate from this receptor: Strong co-clustering of samples prepared in the same batch was shown by direct clustering with F measure, prompting a batch-effect correction. Normalized Chao1 diversity was significantly lower in multiple sclerosis patients than controls, suggesting substantial peripheral T-cell clonal expansion. Patients showed significantly higher frequencies than controls for a handful of TRBV segments, among them TRBV5-6, TRBV5-1 and TRBV20-1. The control group was slightly older than the multiple sclerosis patient group.

The library was built by means of PCR. Reads for this sample came from an Illumina HiSeq 2500. To reduce PCR and sequencing biases, unique molecular identifiers were built into the TCR beta cDNA libraries. Per 1 to 10 million input T cells, approximately 500,000 cDNA molecules were obtained, such that each molecule approximated one T cell. The patient libraries were prepared and sequenced with the same protocol used for the earlier healthy control dataset. Samples belonging to the same batch were prepared together, multiplexed and sequenced on a shared HiSeq lane. On the study's bioinformatics: Raw barcoded reads were processed with MIGEC, and single-read molecular identifier groups were discarded before consensus assembly and CDR3 extraction. Clonotype tables were post-analysed with VDJtools, and diversity was normalized by down-sampling all datasets to the smallest sample size. In repertoire overlap clustering, CDR3 amino acid sequences, but not nucleotide sequences, were matched to correct batch-related cross-sample contamination. The public reads were reanalyzed by TCRdb: fastp trimming at Q25, MiXCR alignment, in-frame beta chains only. Every entry covers one CDR3 protein and lists the most common genes and DNA from its rows. TCRdb, not the authors, supplied the V and J calls. The sample table lists roughly 620,000 distinct CDR3 sequences, 40% to 50% of them with a count of one. Over 1.5% of the sample lies in the top ten.

With respect to this clonotype: Its antigen is still unknown. The input lacks base qualities; no much larger clone sits a single base away.

The germline V gene encodes CDR1 ENHRY and CDR2 SYGVKD. The CDR3 has 15 amino acids, counting the end cysteine and phenylalanine. Only CDR3 DNA is held: 45 bases, read in frame from base 1. Trimming takes 8 bases off V and 2 bases off J; junction bases not matched to a gene: 9. To demonstrate the VDJtools post-analysis software, the study profiled TCR beta repertoires from the peripheral blood of 10 to 15 young patients with multiple sclerosis. Multiple sclerosis patients were children and adolescents aged roughly 6 to 17 years. The sequenced material came from blood. This TCR came from a girl aged 10 to 17 with multiple sclerosis. The rearranged segments are TRBV10-3 and TRBJ2-5; 9 bases in between match TRBD1. For the CDR3, the sequence is CAIRGDRANQETQYF. The DNA sequence is TGTGCCATCCGGGGGGACAGGGCAAATCAAGAGACCCAGTACTTC.